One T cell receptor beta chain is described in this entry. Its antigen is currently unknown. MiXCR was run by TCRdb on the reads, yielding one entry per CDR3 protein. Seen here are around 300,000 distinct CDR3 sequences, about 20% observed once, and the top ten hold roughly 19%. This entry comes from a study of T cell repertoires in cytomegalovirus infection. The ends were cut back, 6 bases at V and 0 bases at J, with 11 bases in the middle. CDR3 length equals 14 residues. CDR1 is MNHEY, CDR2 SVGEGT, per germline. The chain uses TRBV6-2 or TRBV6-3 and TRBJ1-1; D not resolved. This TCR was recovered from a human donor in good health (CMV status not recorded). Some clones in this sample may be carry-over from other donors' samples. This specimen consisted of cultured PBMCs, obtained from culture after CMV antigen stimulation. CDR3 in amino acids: CASSEKRLNTEAFF. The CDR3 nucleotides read TGTGCCAGCAGCGAGAAGAGATTGAACACTGAAGCTTTCTTT.